The following is a T cell receptor (beta chain) sequence with its context. The sample originates from a study of PD-1 blockade in mismatch repair-deficient tumors. On the study more broadly: Patients had about a dozen mismatch repair-deficient cancer types, all previously treated and progressing.

Measured with immunoSEQ multiplex PCR; TCRdb has only the in-frame clones, and not every one. This table holds under 95,000 clones, 65% to 85% found once. The input for sequencing was peripheral blood, taken 44 weeks after starting pembrolizumab. The clonotype comes from an adult with mismatch repair-deficient cancer.

CDR3 bases: TGTGCCAGCTCACCACCCAGAACCTACGAGCAGTACTTC. Its protein product is CASSPPRTYEQYF. This chain joins TRBV18 and TRBJ2-7; D ambiguous. Germline V gene sequence: CDR1 KGHSH, CDR2 LQKENI. The CDR3 totals 13 residues. V shed 0 bases and J shed 2 bases, with 5 bases lying between them.